This T cell receptor (beta chain) was sequenced in a study of post-analysis software for immune sequencing data. Study details: Relapsing-remitting, secondary progressive and progressive-relapsing courses of multiple sclerosis were included. Findings and caveats of the study: When compared against controls, multiple sclerosis patients showed significantly lower normalized Chao1 diversity. TRBV5-6, TRBV5-1 and TRBV20-1 belonged to a set of a handful of TRBV segments that were more frequent in patients than controls. Samples from a shared batch, those prepared together, strongly co-clustered by F measure.

TCR beta cDNA libraries had unique molecular identifiers. With roughly 0.85 to 11 million T cells as the source, 450,000 to 600,000 cDNA molecules resulted. TCRdb re-called the PCR reads with MiXCR, one entry per CDR3 protein. The table records 650,000 to 850,000 distinct CDR3 sequences, roughly 58% of them present only once. The CDR3 is 15 residues long. CDR1 is SGHTA, CDR2 FQGNSA, per germline. The V and J ends lost 2 bases and 3 bases respectively, with 12 bases between them. As concerns this clonotype: The antigen is unknown.

The rearrangement uses TRBV7-2 and TRBJ2-3; possibly TRBD2 for D (6 bases). This TCR derives from a girl aged 10-17 years with multiple sclerosis. Sequencing input: blood. The CDR3 region is CASSLKASVTDTQYF. Written as DNA, the CDR3 is TGTGCCAGCAGCTTAAAAGCTAGCGTGACAGATACGCAGTATTTT.